The present TCR beta chain was sequenced within a study of identical twins listed by TCRdb under 2016. Regarding the research as a whole: The study deep-sequenced TCR alpha and beta repertoires from monozygotic twins, unrelated adults of various ages and cord blood to test whether fetal clonotypes persist. To rule out contamination, replicate twin experiments were performed at different times with different library preparation protocols.

This clonotype showed up many times. Its antigen remains unidentified. No base quality information exists; no much larger clone differs at one position. Libraries were made using 5' RACE. TCRdb lists the instrument as Illumina HiSeq 2000. A universal primer binding site was introduced by template switching, and a unique molecular identifier was present in the final cDNA, enabling accurate counting of TCR cDNA molecules. Specific primers in the conserved constant-segment region were used to synthesize first-strand cDNA for the TCR alpha and beta chains. To control for contamination, every cDNA library was double barcoded, receiving both a SMART-Mk sample barcode and Illumina barcodes. TruSeq adapter sequences, together with Illumina sample barcodes, were added in two successive PCR steps. The TCR alpha and beta cDNA libraries were sequenced on the Illumina HiSeq platform using custom primers. As for the original processing: MiGEC processed the raw reads to extract unique molecular identifiers, while MiXCR was used to determine the CDR3 positions. Recombination models were inferred per individual with the repgenHMM and IGoR tools using an EM algorithm. The tcR package in R was used for shared clonotype analysis, with sharing normalized by the product of cloneset sizes. To study raw recombination without the effects of thymic and clonal selection, out-of-frame nonproductive sequences were analyzed. Through fastp at Q25 and MiXCR, TCRdb rebuilt clones from the public reads, retaining in-frame beta chains. One record per CDR3 amino acid sequence lists the most common genes and DNA. In this record, the V and J calls reflect TCRdb's handling and not the investigators' own analysis. Counted in this sample were around 200,000 distinct CDR3 sequences; over 8% of them appeared once. The top ten clones comprise roughly 5% of the sample.

Every donor in the study was a healthy Caucasian. Miltenyi CD45RO+ enrichment and human naive T-cell isolation kits were used to isolate memory (CD45RO+) and naive T cells from PBMC. The junction shows trimming of 4 bases on V and 5 bases on J, plus 17 bases between the germline ends. From cysteine to phenylalanine, the CDR3 is 15 amino acids long. Only the CDR3 portion is preserved as DNA: 45 bases, with reading frame beginning at the first base. The germline V gene supplies CDR1 SGHRS and CDR2 YFSETQ. The research as a whole found: Because the same donors could not be followed over many years, conclusions were based on cross-sectional statistical analysis. Compared with coincidental sharing between unrelated individuals, an excess of low generation-probability sequences was observed among out-of-frame TCR alpha sequences shared between twins. In monozygotic twins, recombination models systematically underestimated out-of-frame TCR alpha sharing, but the models matched the sharing seen between unrelated individuals. Zero-insertion analyses could be partly confounded by invariant T cells such as MAIT and iNKT, although diverse VJ usage argued against such confounding for most clonotypes. Fewer insertions were carried by abundant cord blood beta clonotypes; a weaker similar trend was observed in young adult naive repertoires, while no such trend was observed in memory repertoires. A weaker excess of twin sharing was found in beta out-of-frame sequences because the signal-to-noise ratio was lowered by fewer shared sequences.

The TCR originated in a woman under 30 in good health. What was sequenced was memory (CD45RO+) T cells sorted from blood. Taken with the paper, the label for cell subset or site translates to: CD45RO+ enriched T cells. The chain joins TRBV5-1 to TRBJ2-3; the D call is possibly TRBD1 or TRBD2, each sharing 5 bases. The nucleotides are TGCGCCAGCAGCACTCGGGGCCCGAGGAGAGATACGCAGTATTTT. This yields the protein CASSTRGPRRDTQYF. Reference TRBV5-1 and TRBJ2-3 proteins supply the regions before and after the CDR3; the full variable domain is: KAGVTQTPRYLIKTRGQQVTLSCSPISGHRSVSWYQQTPGQGLQFLFEYFSETQRNKGNFPGRFSGRQFSNSRSEMNVSTLELGDSALYLCASSTRGPRRDTQYFGPGTRLTVL.